Each of the 30 T cell receptor beta chains below was sequenced from the same sample in a study of early T cells in non-severe SARS-CoV-2 infection. Each CDR3 protein is one row after TCRdb ran MiXCR on the 5' RACE reads. The sample has approximately 79,000 distinct CDR3 sequences, 13% seen once. The sample taken for sequencing was whole blood. The receptors here all came from an adult who was a healthcare worker with PCR-confirmed SARS-CoV-2 infection or an uninfected control (not recorded which).

The genes are TRBV2 and TRBJ1-4; D is unclear. Per the germline V gene, CDR1 is SNHLY and CDR2 is FYNNEI. The CDR3 totals 14 residues. The V gene lost 2 bases and the J gene lost 7 bases, with 11 bases spanning the gap. CDR3 protein: CASSEFDRTEKLFF. In nucleotides, the CDR3 is TGTGCCAGCAGTGAATTCGATAGGACTGAAAAACTGTTTTTT.

This clonotype has only a few counts. V usage is TRBV6-2 or TRBV6-3 and J usage is TRBJ2-2, with 9 bases fitting TRBD2. Looked up from germline, CDR1 is MNHEY and CDR2 is SVGEGT. V shed 6 bases and J 5 bases; nucleotides not matched to a gene: 4. This CDR3 is built from 14 residues. The CDR3 region has the DNA TGTGCCAGCAGGATTAGCGGGGGTACCGGGGAGCTGTTTTTT. Translated: CASRISGGTGELFF.

A few counts support this clonotype. V usage is TRBV29-1 and J usage is TRBJ2-1, with TRBD2 as a possible D gene (6 bases). Trimming cost V 7 bases and J 7 bases, with 11 bases left between them. CDR3 length equals 11 residues. The germline V gene encodes CDR1 SQVTM and CDR2 ANQGSEA. The CDR3 DNA sequence: TGCAGCGAGGCTAGCGCGAATGAGCAGTTCTTC. It translates to CSEASANEQFF.

V gene TRBV9 combines with J gene TRBJ2-5; D is perhaps TRBD2 (6 bases). Germline V gives CDR1 SGDLS, CDR2 YYNGEE. Trimming removed 0 bases at V and 4 bases at J, with 13 bases between. The CDR3 is made up of 15 amino acids. Here the CDR3 DNA reads TGTGCCAGCAGCGTAGCCGGGACCGGGGGAGAGACCCAGTACTTC. Its protein is CASSVAGTGGETQYF.

This clonotype appeared many times. This chain joins TRBV18 and TRBJ2-7, with D possibly being TRBD1 (6 bases). There are 16 residues in the CDR3. V was clipped by 4 bases and J by 4 bases, with 20 bases between them. Looked up from germline, CDR1 is KGHSH and CDR2 is LQKENI. The CDR3 DNA sequence: TGTGCCAGCTCACGGAAACGGGACAAGACCCTTTACGAGCAGTACTTC. Translation: CASSRKRDKTLYEQYF. The complete variable domain, with remaining parts taken from reference TRBV18 and TRBJ2-7, reads NAGVMQNPRHLVRRRGQEARLRCSPMKGHSHVYWYRQLPEEGLKFMVYLQKENIIDESGMPKERFSAEFPKEGPSILRIQQVVRGDSAAYFCASSRKRDKTLYEQYFGPGTRLTVT.

This clonotype appeared a few times. This chain uses TRBV12-3 or TRBV12-4 with TRBJ2-1, with a possible D match to TRBD1 (5 bases). The V gene lost 6 bases and the J gene lost 4 bases, with 13 bases spanning the gap. CDR3 length: 14 amino acids. This chain's CDR3 is CASRRGGAYNEQFF. The CDR3 nucleotides read TGTGCCAGCAGACGTGGTGGGGCATACAATGAGCAGTTCTTC.

This clonotype was seen ten or more times. The chain carries TRBV20-1 and TRBJ1-2; D might be TRBD1 (5 bases). V shed 4 bases and J shed 3 bases, with 9 bases lying between them. The CDR3 consists of 12 residues. Germline CDR1 reads DFQATT; CDR2 reads SNEGSKA (reference sequence). CDR3 nucleotides: TGCAGTGCTAAGAGGGGCGACTATGGCTACACCTTC. Encoded protein: CSAKRGDYGYTF.

The CDR3 protein is CAISEGDRGTGELFF. The CDR3 bases are TGTGCCATCAGTGAGGGGGACAGGGGCACCGGGGAGCTGTTTTTT. The chain links TRBV10-3 to TRBJ2-2; 10 nucleotides match TRBD1. Losses at the gene ends were 2 bases for V and 4 bases for J; bases not matched to a gene: 1. CDR1 is ENHRY and CDR2 is SYGVKD in the germline V gene. This CDR3 spans 15 amino acids.

The V and J genes are TRBV23-1 and TRBJ1-2; D gene unclear. TRBV23-1 is placed among ORFs of uncertain function. This CDR3 spans 14 amino acids. V was shortened by 4 bases and J by 0 bases, with 9 bases between the two germline ends. CDR3 protein: CASSPRGPNYGYTF. CDR3 nucleotides: TGCGCCAGCAGTCCCAGAGGCCCTAACTATGGCTACACCTTC.

In its sample, this clonotype was seen many times. The gene calls are TRBV29-1 and TRBJ2-1; 7 bases align to TRBD2. Germline V gene data show CDR1 as SQVTM and CDR2 as ANQGSEA. The CDR3 spans 14 residues. V shed 3 bases, J shed 3 bases, and the junction held 5 bases outside the gene matches. CDR3: CSVDSPGGYNEQFF. CDR3 sequence (DNA): TGCAGCGTTGATTCTCCGGGGGGCTACAATGAGCAGTTCTTC.

This clonotype was recorded at least ten times. The rearrangement links TRBV7-2 to TRBJ2-5; a weak D match, TRBD1 (5 bases). The CDR3 is 14 amino acids. Germline V gives CDR1 SGHTA, CDR2 FQGNSA. Trimming removed 5 bases from V and 5 bases from J, with 15 bases in between. CDR3 in DNA: TGTGCCAGCAGCCGACGACTTTCAGGGGAGACCCAGTACTTC. This encodes CASSRRLSGETQYF.

The V gene is TRBV27, the J gene TRBJ2-1, with 14 bases that match TRBD2. With V trimmed by 5 bases and J by 9 bases, 6 bases remained unmatched. Germline CDR1 and CDR2: MNHEY and SMNVEV (reference sequence). CDR3 length equals 15 residues. The CDR3 loop reads CASSLGLAGVGEQFF. The CDR3 nucleotides are TGTGCCAGCAGTCTGGGACTAGCGGGAGTAGGTGAGCAGTTCTTC.

Only a few counts were recorded for this clonotype. V and J are TRBV11-2 and TRBJ2-5; D is undetermined. CDR3 length equals 14 residues. The V end was cut by 5 bases, the J end by 2 bases, with 12 bases between. Per germline, CDR1 SGHAT and CDR2 FQNNGV. CDR3 nucleotides: TGTGCCAGCAGCCAAACAGCGAAACAAGAGACCCAGTACTTC. Translating gives CASSQTAKQETQYF.

This clonotype was found a few times. The chain joins TRBV25-1 to TRBJ2-3; no firm D call. V dropped 1 base and J dropped 5 bases, with 13 bases sitting between them. This CDR3 spans 15 amino acids. Germline V CDR1 and CDR2: MGHDK, SYGVNS. DNA of the CDR3: TGTGCCAGCAGTGAATGGTCAGTACCTGGAGATACGCAGTATTTT. Translation: CASSEWSVPGDTQYF.

This clonotype was recorded at least ten times. The CDR3 nucleotides read TGTGCCAGCAGCCTTGACAGGGCCTACTCTGGGGCCAACGTCCTGACTTTC. This codes for CASSLDRAYSGANVLTF. The genes are TRBV6-2 or TRBV6-3 and TRBJ2-6; TRBD1 aligns across 7 bases. The CDR3 is 17 residues long. J was trimmed by 0 bases and V by 6 bases; bases with no gene match: 8. Germline loops: CDR1 MNHEY, CDR2 SVGEGT.

The chain uses TRBV29-1 and TRBJ1-4; TRBD1 matches at 8 bases. The J segment lost 4 bases and the V segment lost 6 bases, leaving 10 bases of the junction unmatched. Germline lookup yields CDR1 SQVTM and CDR2 ANQGSEA. The CDR3 spans 15 residues. CDR3 nucleotide sequence: TGCAGCGTAGGCCTACGACAGGGGTTTAATGAAAAACTGTTTTTT. Its protein product is CSVGLRQGFNEKLFF.

This clonotype was seen repeatedly, ten times or more. CDR3 in amino acids: CASSGDRGHFGTSYGYTF. The CDR3 nucleotides read TGTGCCAGCAGTGGCGACAGGGGACACTTCGGAACATCCTATGGCTACACCTTC. This chain connects TRBV6-4 to TRBJ1-2, with TRBD1 matching 8 bases. V gave up 4 bases and J gave up 4 bases; unmatched junction bases: 17. Germline CDR1 reads MRHNA; CDR2 reads SNTAGT. This CDR3 has 18 amino acids.

This clonotype was detected ten times or more. The chain uses TRBV15 and TRBJ2-1; TRBD1 matches 8 bases. Looked up from germline, CDR1 is LNHNV and CDR2 is YYDKDF (reference sequence). There are 14 residues in the CDR3. J was trimmed by 3 bases and V by 8 bases; bases with no gene match: 6. This CDR3 reads CATADRGLYNEQFF. CDR3 nucleotide sequence: TGTGCCACCGCCGACAGGGGACTCTACAATGAGCAGTTCTTC.

This clonotype occurred a few times. CDR3 sequence: CASSLAPKGFLAKNIQYF. CDR3 nucleotides: TGTGCCAGCAGCTTAGCCCCCAAGGGGTTTTTAGCCAAAAACATTCAGTACTTC. The J gene is TRBJ2-4, the V gene TRBV7-6, with a weak D call TRBD1 (5 bases). The CDR3 contains 18 residues. From germline, CDR1 is SGHVS and CDR2 FNYEAQ. V lost 0 bases and J 0 bases, leaving 15 bases between the germline ends.

This clonotype was found many times. The chain uses TRBV12-3 or TRBV12-4 and TRBJ2-7; 7 nucleotides line up with TRBD2. The J segment lost 5 bases and the V segment lost 2 bases, leaving 9 bases of the junction unmatched. The CDR3 is 15 amino acids. DNA for the CDR3: TGTGCCAGCAGTTTAATTTGGGCGGGGGTCGACGAGCAGTACTTC. This sequence encodes CASSLIWAGVDEQYF.

This chain joins TRBV29-1 and TRBJ2-5; D ambiguous. V was cut by 4 bases and J by 1 base, with 7 bases left in between. This CDR3 region has 12 residues. Per germline, CDR1 SQVTM and CDR2 ANQGSEA. The CDR3, as DNA: TGCAGCGTTGGCCAGGTCCAAGAGACCCAGTACTTC. This codes for CSVGQVQETQYF.

The V gene is TRBV5-6, the J gene TRBJ2-1; 9 bases are shared with TRBD2. This CDR3 has 16 residues. V dropped 4 bases and J dropped 1; count of bases not matched to a gene: 6. Per germline, CDR1 SGHDT and CDR2 YYEEEE. CDR3 DNA: TGTGCCAGCAGCGAGGTTAGCGGGAGTTCCTACAATGAGCAGTTCTTC. It translates to CASSEVSGSSYNEQFF.

The CDR3 region has the DNA TGTGCCAGCAGCCCCCAGGCGAACCTATACAATGAGCAGTTCTTC. Its protein product is CASSPQANLYNEQFF. The chain couples TRBV21-1 to TRBJ2-1. TRBV21-1 corresponds to a pseudogene. The CDR3 runs to 15 residues.

This clonotype was observed a few times. This rearrangement joins TRBV10-3 to TRBJ2-3, with D possibly TRBD1 on 5 matching bases. With 0 bases removed from V and 9 bases from J, the gap between germline ends came to 16 bases. The CDR3 has 15 residues. Looked up from germline, CDR1 is ENHRY and CDR2 is SYGVKD. As DNA, the CDR3 is TGTGCCATCAGTGAGTCCGGAGAGCAGGGCGGAACGCAGTATTTT. Encoded protein: CAISESGEQGGTQYF.

The table lists this clonotype with a few counts. The J gene is TRBJ2-3, the V gene TRBV30; D may be TRBD2 (5 bases). V was cut by 5 bases and J by 2 bases, with 11 bases left in between. The CDR3 consists of 13 residues. Germline CDR1 is GTSNPN and CDR2 is SVGIG (reference sequence). The CDR3 bases are TGTGCCTGGGGACTCAGGAACACAGATACGCAGTATTTT. Its translation: CAWGLRNTDTQYF.

This clonotype was observed at least ten times. The J gene is TRBJ2-1, the V gene TRBV24-1, with 7 positions matching TRBD2. The CDR3 is 16 residues long. Unmatched junction bases numbered 8, after V lost 3 bases and J lost 4 bases. Looked up from germline, CDR1 is KGHDR and CDR2 is SFDVKD. The CDR3 region is CATSDEAGNPYNEQFF. The CDR3 nucleotides read TGTGCCACCAGTGATGAAGCGGGGAATCCTTACAATGAGCAGTTCTTC.

This clonotype occurred a few times. This chain connects TRBV7-2 to TRBJ2-3; D gene unclear. V was pared by 4 bases and J by 1 base, with 9 bases between. The CDR3 is 14 amino acids. From germline, CDR1 is SGHTA and CDR2 FQGNSA. CDR3: CASSSLGGTDTQYF. In DNA, the CDR3 is TGTGCCAGCAGCTCCCTTGGGGGCACAGATACGCAGTATTTT.

This clonotype was counted many times. V and J are TRBV28 and TRBJ2-7; TRBD1 might be the D (5 bases). Trimming removed 2 bases at V and 6 bases at J, with 11 bases between. The CDR3 consists of 13 residues. CDR1 is MDHEN, CDR2 SYDVKM, per germline. DNA of the CDR3: TGTGCCAGCAGTTTAAGGGGAAGCATCGAGCAGTACTTC. Translating gives CASSLRGSIEQYF.

This clonotype was seen a handful of times. This chain links TRBV28 with TRBJ1-2, with 7 bases lining up with TRBD1. Unmatched junction bases numbered 9, after V lost 5 bases and J lost 3 bases. Germline V CDR1 and CDR2: MDHEN, SYDVKM. The CDR3 length is 15 residues. CDR3 sequence: CASSPTDRPDYGYTF. The DNA of the CDR3 is TGTGCCAGCAGTCCCACGGACAGGCCAGACTATGGCTACACCTTC.

This clonotype was seen a handful of times. The V and J genes are TRBV20-1 and TRBJ2-3; D is ambiguous. The length of the CDR3 is 13 residues. Germline CDR1 is DFQATT and CDR2 is SNEGSKA (reference sequence). V was trimmed by 5 bases and J by 4 bases, leaving 13 bases between them. As DNA, the CDR3 is TGCAGTGCTGAACCCCCTGCCCCAGATACGCAGTATTTT. Protein product: CSAEPPAPDTQYF.